One sample yielded the 4 T cell receptor beta chains listed below, sequenced in a study of blood T cell repertoires in COVID-19 (dated by TCRdb to the early 2020s). Receptor libraries were prepared by the immunoSEQ multiplex PCR assay. TCRdb took this table from immuneACCESS and kept in-frame rearrangements with V and J called. Such tables lack part of the clones; where checked against another copy, unresolved V genes explain under half of the gap, and the rest is unexplained. The table for this sample lists tens of thousands of clones; 78% of them were counted only once. The top ten clonotypes cover 6.3% of the sample. Sequencing was performed on peripheral blood. These receptors all come from a man aged 65 to 79 with COVID-19, enrolled during active disease.

This clone was counted a few times. This chain joins TRBV21-1 and TRBJ1-1. TRBV21-1 is tagged as a pseudogene. The CDR3 length is 17 residues. Here the CDR3 DNA reads TGTGCCAGCAGCAACAAGAGGAGCTCGATTATGAACACTGAAGCTTTCTTT. Its translation is CASSNKRSSIMNTEAFF.

The chain combines TRBV11-2 with TRBJ2-1; a weak D match, TRBD2 (8 bases). The CDR3 is 16 amino acids. Germline CDR1 is SGHAT and CDR2 is FQNNGV. V was cut by 5 bases and J by 4 bases, with 18 bases left in between. CDR3 sequence: CASSQGQRGPYNEQFF. CDR3 DNA: TGTGCCAGCAGCCAGGGACAGCGGGGGCCTTACAATGAGCAGTTCTTC.

Only a few counts were recorded for this clone. The chain uses TRBV6-2 or TRBV6-3 and TRBJ2-7, with 9 bases aligning to TRBD1. The trim removed 2 bases at V and 1 base at J, leaving 3 bases unmatched. CDR1 and CDR2 (germline): MNHEY, SVGEGT. This CDR3 is 15 amino acids long. CDR3 residues: CASSYRTGASYEQYF. CDR3 nucleotide sequence: TGTGCCAGCAGTTACCGGACAGGGGCGTCCTACGAGCAGTACTTC.

The chain links TRBV7-7 to TRBJ2-1; D may be TRBD2 (6 bases). The germline CDR1 and CDR2 sequences are SSHAT and FNYEAQ (reference sequence). CDR3 length: 16 residues. Trimming pared 5 bases from V and 5 bases from J, leaving 19 bases between. CDR3 loop: CASSPSLRPGDNEQFF. The CDR3 coding sequence is TGTGCCAGCAGCCCCTCCCTCCGGCCGGGGGACAATGAGCAGTTCTTC.